Presented here are 15 T cell receptor beta chains from one specimen sequenced in a study of early T cells in non-severe SARS-CoV-2 infection. TCRdb recomputed calls from the 5' RACE reads with MiXCR, one row per CDR3 protein. The sample shows approximately 48,000 distinct CDR3 sequences, almost 9.5% of them seen only once. The material sequenced was whole blood. These receptors were taken from an adult who was a healthcare worker with PCR-confirmed SARS-CoV-2 infection or an uninfected control (not recorded which).

Concerning this clonotype: A much larger clone is a single base away; this may be a read error. The CDR3 bases are TGTGCCAGCAGGTCTTTCGACAGGGCCACAGATACGCAGTATTTT. Protein: CASRSFDRATDTQYF. This chain links TRBV2 with TRBJ2-3, with 7 bases identical to TRBD1. This CDR3 spans 15 amino acids. J gave up 2 bases and V 6 bases, and 8 bases lay outside the gene matches. Germline V gene lookup returns CDR1 SNHLY and CDR2 FYNNEI.

This clonotype was observed a handful of times. This chain links TRBV2 with TRBJ2-3, with a weak D call TRBD1 (6 bases). The CDR3 has 15 residues. CDR1 and CDR2 from the germline V gene are SNHLY and FYNNEI. Trimming cost V 4 bases and J 0 bases, with 11 bases left between them. CDR3 coding DNA: TGTGCCAGCAGTGTCGGGACACCTAGCACAGATACGCAGTATTTT. Amino acids: CASSVGTPSTDTQYF.

CDR3 residues: CASSWNREEQYF. The CDR3 nucleotides are TGTGCCAGCAGCTGGAACCGGGAGGAGCAGTACTTC. The chain has TRBV28 and TRBJ2-7; perhaps TRBD2 as D (6 bases). V lost 6 bases and J lost 7, with 13 bases in between. The CDR3 runs to 12 residues. Germline lookup yields CDR1 MDHEN and CDR2 SYDVKM.

This clonotype was recorded many times. V is TRBV25-1 and J is TRBJ1-5; no reliable D call. Trimming removed 8 bases at V and 0 bases at J, with 20 bases between. The CDR3 length is 17 residues. Germline V gene data show CDR1 as MGHDK and CDR2 as SYGVNS. The CDR3 sequence: CASPHMHRTYSNQPQHF. The CDR3 DNA reads TGTGCCAGCCCACACATGCACCGAACCTATAGCAATCAGCCCCAGCATTTT.

The table lists this clonotype with a few counts. V is TRBV5-6 and J is TRBJ1-3; no definite D call. V shed 4 bases and J shed 0 bases, with 14 bases lying between them. The CDR3 is 16 amino acids. Looked up from germline, CDR1 is SGHDT and CDR2 is YYEEEE. The CDR3 coding sequence is TGTGCCAGCAGCGCAGACCCGACGAGCTCTGGAAACACCATATATTTT. Protein sequence: CASSADPTSSGNTIYF.

The chain combines TRBV20-1 with TRBJ2-1; 15 bases fit TRBD2. The CDR3 runs to 20 residues. CDR1 and CDR2 from the germline V gene are DFQATT and SNEGSKA (reference sequence). V dropped 0 bases and J dropped 8; count of bases not matched to a gene: 17. CDR3 sequence: CSARDMESGGLAGGGDEQFF. The CDR3, as DNA: TGCAGTGCTAGAGATATGGAGAGCGGCGGACTAGCGGGAGGGGGCGATGAGCAGTTCTTC.

This clonotype has ten or more counts. The J gene is TRBJ1-3, the V gene TRBV5-1; tentatively, D is TRBD1 (5 bases). The CDR3 extends over 16 amino acids. Germline lookup yields CDR1 SGHRS and CDR2 YFSETQ. Trimming took off 7 bases at V and 3 bases at J, with 20 bases between the two ends. The DNA of the CDR3 is TGCGCCAGCTCCCCGTACGACGCGGGGGGTGGAAACACCATATATTTT. This translates into CASSPYDAGGGNTIYF.

This clonotype has at least ten counts. The V and J genes are TRBV18 and TRBJ2-7; perhaps TRBD2 as D (5 bases). CDR1 and CDR2 (germline): KGHSH, LQKENI. CDR3 length: 13 residues. V shed 6 bases and J shed 0 bases, with 9 bases lying between them. DNA of the CDR3: TGTGCCAGCTCCCGAGGAGGCTCCTACGAGCAGTACTTC. This codes for CASSRGGSYEQYF. The whole variable domain, remainder taken from reference TRBV18 and TRBJ2-7, is NAGVMQNPRHLVRRRGQEARLRCSPMKGHSHVYWYRQLPEEGLKFMVYLQKENIIDESGMPKERFSAEFPKEGPSILRIQQVVRGDSAAYFCASSRGGSYEQYFGPGTRLTVT.

The CDR3 here is CASSLVLAGDNTQYF. The CDR3 region has the DNA TGCGCCAGCAGCTTGGTCCTAGCGGGAGACAATACGCAGTATTTT. V usage is TRBV5-1 and J usage is TRBJ2-3; 10 nucleotides agree with TRBD2. The CDR3 runs to 15 residues. Per germline, CDR1 SGHRS and CDR2 YFSETQ. The trim removed 0 bases at V and 7 bases at J, leaving 5 bases unmatched.

In this sample, this clonotype turned up many times. The chain carries TRBV28 and TRBJ2-7, with D tentatively TRBD1 (5 bases). The CDR3 sequence is 16 residues long. V was trimmed by 6 bases and J by 1 base, leaving 19 bases between them. Germline values: CDR1 MDHEN, CDR2 SYDVKM. CDR3 nucleotide sequence: TGTGCCAGCAGCCCTAGACCCCGACAGCTTTCCTACGAGCAGTACTTC. It specifies CASSPRPRQLSYEQYF.

This chain uses TRBV27 with TRBJ2-3; D unclear. The germline CDR1 and CDR2 sequences are MNHEY and SMNVEV (reference sequence). Trimming left V 6 bases short and J 1 base short, with 11 bases between. The CDR3 has 14 residues. CDR3 DNA sequence: TGTGCCAGCAGCCCTCGCGGTCGCACAGATACGCAGTATTTT. It yields the protein CASSPRGRTDTQYF.

This clonotype has a handful of counts. V and J are TRBV28 and TRBJ2-7; possible D gene TRBD2, 5 bases. Germline values: CDR1 MDHEN, CDR2 SYDVKM. V was cut by 3 bases and J by 6 bases, with 9 bases left in between. The CDR3 runs 12 residues. DNA for the CDR3: TGTGCCAGCAGTTTCCCTAGCCGCGAGCAGTACTTC. Protein product: CASSFPSREQYF.

The table lists this clonotype with many counts. J is TRBJ2-7 and V is TRBV7-2; D unclear. The CDR3 covers 14 residues. In germline, CDR1 is SGHTA, CDR2 FQGNSA. V lost 4 bases, J lost 0 bases, and 10 bases lay in between. CDR3 sequence: CASSSDGYSYEQYF. The CDR3 region has the DNA TGTGCCAGCAGCTCGGACGGTTACTCCTACGAGCAGTACTTC. The complete variable domain, with remaining parts taken from reference TRBV7-2 and TRBJ2-7, reads GAGVSQSPSNKVTEKGKDVELRCDPISGHTALYWYRQSLGQGLEFLIYFQGNSAPDKSGLPSDRFSAERTGGSVSTLTIQRTQQEDSAVYLCASSSDGYSYEQYFGPGTRLTVT.

There are many counts of this clonotype. The chain is built from TRBV2 and TRBJ2-1; 8 bases fit TRBD1. This CDR3 region has 11 residues. Germline trimming cut 8 bases from V and 9 bases from J; bases unmatched to any gene: 3. Looked up from germline, CDR1 is SNHLY and CDR2 is FYNNEI. The CDR3 region is CASGQGGEQFF. CDR3 coding DNA: TGTGCCAGCGGACAGGGTGGTGAGCAGTTCTTC.

This clonotype was counted at least ten times. The V call is TRBV20-1, the J call TRBJ2-7; weak D call: TRBD1 (5 bases). The CDR3 is made up of 12 amino acids. V dropped 2 bases and J dropped 3 bases, with 8 bases sitting between them. CDR1 is DFQATT and CDR2 is SNEGSKA in the germline V gene (reference sequence). Written as DNA, the CDR3 is TGCAGTGCTAGAAACCAGGGCTACGAGCAGTACTTC. Protein: CSARNQGYEQYF.